Below, 27 T cell receptor beta chains from the same sample are listed, as sequenced in a study of Tregs in tolerant kidney transplant recipients. The table came from immunoSEQ multiplex PCR; TCRdb's copy has only in-frame clones and leaves some out. The sample table sets out some 25,000 clones. Mixed chimerism was transient after nonmyeloablative marrow transplants from related graft donors. The sequenced sample was CD4+ T cells from blood (PBMCs), obtained 6 months after the transplant. These receptors were obtained from a human patient who received a combined kidney and bone marrow transplant. Some T cells may be graft donor cells.

By frequency, this clone registers medium-sized. The sequence runs out 3 residues before the end of the CDR3; the remainder is reconstructed from the germline J gene. The rearrangement links TRBV20-1 to TRBJ1-2, with 9 bases identical to TRBD1. This CDR3 contains 16 residues. With V trimmed by 1 base and J by 2 bases, 8 bases remained unmatched. The germline V gene has CDR1 DFQATT and CDR2 SNEGSKA (reference sequence). The sequenced CDR3 bases are TGCAGTGCTAGAGCATTACGAACAGGGGGCAACTATGGC. It specifies CSARALRTGGNYG. The CDR3 in its entirety is CSARALRTGGNYGYTF.

As to this clone: The missing CDR3 end, 3 residues past where the read stops, is filled in from the germline J gene. This chain links TRBV20-1 with TRBJ2-3; 9 bases align to TRBD2. Germline V CDR1 and CDR2: DFQATT, SNEGSKA (reference sequence). Losses at the gene ends were 4 bases for V and 2 bases for J; bases not matched to a gene: 13. The CDR3 has 17 residues. This CDR3 reads CSATPAGLAGLTDTQYF. The CDR3 DNA, read in part, is TGCAGTGCTACTCCTGCGGGGCTAGCGGGGCTCACAGATACG.

For this clone: From the germline J gene comes the end of the CDR3, since the read stops 3 residues before it. V usage is TRBV18 and J usage is TRBJ2-3, with TRBD1 matching 9 bases. The junction had 4 bases not matched to a gene; V was cut back by 3 bases and J by 3 bases. CDR1 and CDR2 (germline): KGHSH, LQKENI. The CDR3 consists of 15 residues. The CDR3 sequence is CASSPWDRATDTQYF. The CDR3 bases that were read are TGTGCCAGCTCACCCTGGGACAGGGCTACAGATACG. The full variable domain, rest sourced from reference TRBV18 and TRBJ2-3, is NAGVMQNPRHLVRRRGQEARLRCSPMKGHSHVYWYRQLPEEGLKFMVYLQKENIIDESGMPKERFSAEFPKEGPSILRIQQVVRGDSAAYFCASSPWDRATDTQYFGPGTRLTVL.

With regard to this clone: The CDR3 goes on 3 residues after the read ends, and that part is filled in from the germline J gene. This sequence joins TRBV18 and TRBJ1-5; TRBD1 agrees at 8 bases. CDR3 length equals 14 residues. Germline V gene lookup returns CDR1 KGHSH and CDR2 LQKENI. The junction had 5 bases not matched to a gene; V was cut back by 4 bases and J by 6 bases. CDR3 bases read: TGTGCCAGCTCACTGGGACAGGCGCCTCAGCCC. This encodes CASSLGQAPQP. The full CDR3 protein reads CASSLGQAPQPQHF.

About this clone itself: The CDR3 goes on 3 residues after the read ends, and that part is filled in from the germline J gene. The chain recombines TRBV19 with TRBJ2-7; 14 nucleotides align to TRBD2. The germline V gene encodes CDR1 LNHDA and CDR2 SQIVND (reference sequence). This CDR3 spans 15 amino acids. V lost 4 bases and J lost 5; bases outside the gene matches: 4. Here the CDR3 reads CASSKTSGRAHEQYF. CDR3 bases read: TGTGCCAGTAGTAAGACTAGCGGGAGGGCCCACGAG.

Notes on this clone: From the germline J gene comes the end of the CDR3, since the read stops 3 residues before it. The gene calls are TRBV5-4 and TRBJ2-6; D call uncertain. This CDR3 contains 15 residues. Germline V gene lookup returns CDR1 SGHNT and CDR2 YYREEE (reference sequence). V lost 1 base to trimming and J lost 0 bases, with 5 bases between them. The chain's CDR3 is CASSLRASGANVLTF. The sequenced CDR3 bases are TGTGCCAGCAGCTTGAGGGCCTCTGGGGCCAACGTC.

CDR3 bases read: TGTGCCAGCACCCCTGGGACAGTCTATGGC. Encoded protein: CASTPGTVYG. In full, the CDR3 is CASTPGTVYGYTF. The chain uses TRBV7-9 and TRBJ1-2, with 7 bases that match TRBD1. The CDR3 is cut off 3 residues early in the read; its end comes from the germline J gene. Per germline, CDR1 SEHNR and CDR2 FQNEAQ (reference sequence). The CDR3 runs to 13 residues. V shed 7 bases and J 4 bases; nucleotides not matched to a gene: 6.

On this clone: With the read ending 3 residues before the CDR3 end, the germline J gene is used to fill in that end. The chain recombines TRBV7-9 with TRBJ2-3; tentatively, D is TRBD2 (5 bases). The CDR3 consists of 13 residues. V was clipped by 5 bases and J by 3 bases, with 9 bases between them. Germline V lookup: CDR1 SEHNR, CDR2 FQNEAQ (reference sequence). CDR3 DNA, as far as it was read: TGTGCCAGCAGCCCAAGAGGGACAGATACG. Its protein product is CASSPRGTDT. The whole CDR3 is CASSPRGTDTQYF.

As concerns this clone: The read ends 3 residues shy of where the CDR3 ends; the end is completed using the germline J gene. This chain joins TRBV29-1 and TRBJ1-5; 9 bases agree with TRBD1. V was clipped by 4 bases and J by 7 bases; unmatched bases: 5. CDR3 size: 13 residues. Germline V gene lookup returns CDR1 SQVTM and CDR2 ANQGSEA. Incomplete CDR3 DNA: TGCAGCGTTGCACAGGGGGCCCACCAGCCC. Amino acid sequence: CSVAQGAHQP. The entire CDR3 protein is CSVAQGAHQPQHF.

About this clone itself: The read stops 3 residues short of the end of the CDR3; the missing end is completed from the germline J gene. V gene TRBV19 combines with J gene TRBJ1-1, with D hard to call. Deletions cut 0 bases from V and 4 bases from J, with 9 bases between. Germline values: CDR1 LNHDA, CDR2 SQIVND (reference sequence). There are 14 residues in the CDR3. The DNA read from the CDR3 is TGTGCCAGTAGTATAGATATCGGGTCCACTGAA. Its translation: CASSIDIGSTE. The CDR3 in its entirety is CASSIDIGSTEAFF.

For this clone: From the germline J gene comes the end of the CDR3, since the read stops 3 residues before it. The rearrangement uses TRBV2 and TRBJ1-5; D possibly corresponds to TRBD1 (6 bases). The CDR3 totals 13 residues. Looked up from germline, CDR1 is SNHLY and CDR2 is FYNNEI. Trimming cost V 6 bases and J 6 bases, with 12 bases left between them. The CDR3 here is CASRLGGRQPQHF. The DNA read from the CDR3 is TGTGCCAGCAGGTTAGGGGGACGTCAGCCC.

A note on this clone: With the read ending 3 residues before the CDR3 end, the germline J gene is used to fill in that end. V gene TRBV6-1 combines with J gene TRBJ2-2; tentatively, D is TRBD1 (5 bases). Trimming pared 3 bases from V and 8 bases from J, leaving 10 bases between. Germline CDR1 MNHNS, CDR2 SASEGT. The CDR3 runs to 13 residues. CDR3 in amino acids: CASSEWGRGELFF. The CDR3 DNA, read in part, is TGTGCCAGCAGTGAGTGGGGCAGAGGGGAG.

As for this clone: The CDR3 extends 3 residues past the end of the read, so its final part is completed from the germline J gene. V is TRBV19 and J is TRBJ1-6, with D possibly being TRBD1 (5 bases). The germline V and J ends were trimmed by 4 bases and 1 base, with 14 bases remaining between them. Germline CDR1 LNHDA, CDR2 SQIVND (reference sequence). The CDR3 is 17 residues long. The covered CDR3 bases are TGTGCCAGTAGTAACTCCAGAGGGGCTTCCTATAATTCACCC. This translates into CASSNSRGASYNSP. In full, the CDR3 is CASSNSRGASYNSPLHF.

On this clone: The read falls 3 residues short of the CDR3 end, and the missing part is taken from the germline J gene. The chain recombines TRBV20-1 with TRBJ2-3; TRBD2 agrees at 7 bases. From germline, CDR1 is DFQATT and CDR2 SNEGSKA (reference sequence). J lost 3 bases, V lost 5 bases, and 5 bases had no gene match. The CDR3 runs to 13 residues. CDR3 amino acids: CSAASGKTDTQYF. CDR3 DNA, as far as it was read: TGCAGTGCTGCTAGCGGTAAGACAGATACG.

In the case of this clone: The read stops 3 residues short of the end of the CDR3; the missing end is completed from the germline J gene. V usage is TRBV29-1 and J usage is TRBJ1-2; D is perhaps TRBD1 (6 bases). The CDR3 extends over 12 amino acids. V dropped 4 bases and J dropped 3 bases, with 9 bases sitting between them. Looked up from germline, CDR1 is SQVTM and CDR2 is ANQGSEA. CDR3 DNA, as far as it was read: TGCAGCGTTGTGAGGGGGTACTATGGC. Its protein product is CSVVRGYYG. The whole CDR3 region reads CSVVRGYYGYTF.

Remarks on this clone: The CDR3 end is not reached by the read, which stops 3 residues before it; the germline J gene fills it in. The rearrangement links TRBV20-1 to TRBJ1-1; D is possibly TRBD1 (6 bases). V lost 5 bases to trimming and J lost 2 bases, with 27 bases between them. The CDR3 loop spans 18 amino acids. The germline CDR1 and CDR2 sequences are DFQATT and SNEGSKA (reference sequence). CDR3 in amino acids: CSALHPGRGARGNTEAFF. Partial CDR3 DNA: TGCAGTGCTCTTCATCCGGGACGGGGGGCGCGGGGAAACACTGAA.

About this clone: The observed sequence ends 3 residues before the CDR3 terminus, with the missing tail filled in from the germline J gene. The gene calls are TRBV20-1 and TRBJ2-2; 9 bases match TRBD2. This CDR3 spans 17 amino acids. Per the germline V gene, CDR1 is DFQATT and CDR2 is SNEGSKA (reference sequence). Losses at the gene ends were 6 bases for V and 0 bases for J; bases not matched to a gene: 11. The CDR3 DNA, read in part, is TGCAGTGCGGAAGGGTTTGGCGGGGGGGCGAACACCGGGGAG. Amino acids: CSAEGFGGGANTGE. The full CDR3 sequence reads CSAEGFGGGANTGELFF.

Worth noting for this clone: Read data end 3 residues before the CDR3 end; the end is taken from the germline J gene. V is TRBV7-9 and J is TRBJ2-3, with D hard to call. From germline, CDR1 is SEHNR and CDR2 FQNEAQ (reference sequence). Deletions cut 2 bases from V and 4 bases from J, with 13 bases between. CDR3 size: 15 residues. The part of the CDR3 DNA that was read is TGTGCCAGCAGCTTACCGAGTCAGGTTCCAGATACG. Its translation: CASSLPSQVPDT. The entire CDR3 protein is CASSLPSQVPDTQYF.

Remarks on this clone: The read comes to an end 3 residues before the CDR3 does, leaving the germline J gene to fill in the end. The rearrangement joins TRBV7-2 to TRBJ2-5; 7 positions agree with TRBD1. Germline CDR1 is SGHTA and CDR2 is FQGNSA. The CDR3 runs to 14 residues. The J segment lost 5 bases and the V segment lost 4 bases, leaving 7 bases of the junction unmatched. The CDR3 sequence: CASSSPKTGETQYF. Incomplete CDR3 DNA: TGTGCCAGCAGCTCCCCGAAGACAGGGGAGACC.

A remark on this clone: The read halts 3 residues ahead of the CDR3 end, with the missing end drawn from the germline J gene. V is TRBV30 and J is TRBJ1-1, with a possible D match to TRBD1 (5 bases). The CDR3 has 11 residues. CDR1 is GTSNPN and CDR2 is SVGIG in the germline V gene (reference sequence). The sequenced CDR3 bases are TGTGCCTGGAGTCCTCGGGGGGAA. As protein: CAWSPRGE. The whole CDR3 is CAWSPRGEAFF.

About this clone: The read finishes 3 residues shy of the CDR3 end, and the germline J gene is used to complete it. V is TRBV19 and J is TRBJ2-2, with a possible D match to TRBD2 (6 bases). Trimming stripped 3 bases from V and 7 bases from J, with 12 bases between. CDR1 and CDR2 (germline): LNHDA, SQIVND (reference sequence). The CDR3 loop spans 14 amino acids. CDR3 bases read: TGTGCCAGTAGTATCAGCCCGGGACTCGGGGAG. The encoded protein is CASSISPGLGE. From start to end, the CDR3 is CASSISPGLGELFF.

A word on this clone: The read finishes 3 residues shy of the CDR3 end, and the germline J gene is used to complete it. The V gene is TRBV18, the J gene TRBJ1-6, with a weak D call TRBD1 (6 bases). Trimming removed 2 bases from V and 6 bases from J, with 14 bases in between. The germline CDR1 and CDR2 sequences are KGHSH and LQKENI. The CDR3 has 16 amino acids. CDR3 sequence reads: CASSPGTGNSNSPLHF. The covered CDR3 bases are TGTGCCAGCTCACCAGGAACAGGGAACTCTAATTCACCC.

On this clone itself: The read comes to an end 3 residues before the CDR3 does, leaving the germline J gene to fill in the end. The genes are TRBV5-1 and TRBJ1-4, with 9 bases lining up with TRBD1. Germline V gives CDR1 SGHRS, CDR2 YFSETQ. The junction had 6 bases not matched to a gene; V was cut back by 4 bases and J by 5 bases. The CDR3 covers 15 residues. CDR3 DNA (partial): TGCGCCAGCAGCCTATCGGGACAGGGAAATGAAAAA. Amino acids: CASSLSGQGNEK. The complete CDR3 reads CASSLSGQGNEKLFF. Together with reference TRBV5-1 and TRBJ1-4, the CDR3 gives the full variable domain: KAGVTQTPRYLIKTRGQQVTLSCSPISGHRSVSWYQQTPGQGLQFLFEYFSETQRNKGNFPGRFSGRQFSNSRSEMNVSTLELGDSALYLCASSLSGQGNEKLFFGSGTQLSVL.

Comments on this clone: The read comes to an end 3 residues before the CDR3 does, leaving the germline J gene to fill in the end. The rearrangement joins TRBV7-2 to TRBJ2-7, with 10 bases fitting TRBD2. Losses at the gene ends were 5 bases for V and 2 bases for J; bases not matched to a gene: 3. The germline V gene has CDR1 SGHTA and CDR2 FQGNSA. This CDR3 has 14 residues. Here the CDR3 reads CASSRTSGAYEQYF. The sequenced part of the CDR3 DNA is TGTGCCAGCAGCCGGACTAGCGGAGCCTACGAG.

Turning to this clone: The missing CDR3 end, 3 residues past where the read stops, is filled in from the germline J gene. This sequence joins TRBV19 and TRBJ2-1; D remains unclear. This CDR3 comprises 15 residues. CDR1 and CDR2 from the germline V gene are LNHDA and SQIVND (reference sequence). V was cut by 5 bases and J by 6 bases, with 17 bases left in between. CDR3 DNA (partial): TGTGCCAGTAGTCCCCACCGAGCGAGAGGCAATGAG. Its protein product is CASSPHRARGNE. The complete CDR3 sequence is CASSPHRARGNEQFF.

The CDR3 bases that were read are TGTGCCAGCAGACAGACAGGGGTCGAGACC. Translation: CASRQTGVET. The complete CDR3 sequence is CASRQTGVETQYF. The chain links TRBV5-5 to TRBJ2-5; 8 nucleotides match TRBD1. The read ends 3 residues shy of where the CDR3 ends; the end is completed using the germline J gene. Germline CDR1 SGHKS, CDR2 YYEKEE (reference sequence). There are 13 residues in the CDR3. After removal of 5 bases from V and 5 bases from J, the junction contained 5 bases not matched to a gene.

Note on this clone: The read is 3 residues too short to cover the CDR3 end, so that end is filled in from the germline J gene. The genes are TRBV6-2 or TRBV6-3 and TRBJ1-1; TRBD1 agrees at 7 bases. This CDR3 is 14 amino acids long. The J segment lost 4 bases and the V segment lost 5 bases, leaving 7 bases of the junction unmatched. The germline CDR1 and CDR2 sequences are MNHEY and SVGEGT. CDR3 sequence reads: CASSQQGSRTEAFF. The covered CDR3 bases are TGTGCCAGCAGTCAACAGGGGAGTCGCACTGAA.